This entry lists 8 T cell receptor beta chains sequenced from one sample in a study of CD8 T cells in Susac syndrome. Random hexamers primed reverse transcription of about 0.5 to 1 ug RNA. MiXCR was run by TCRdb on the immunoSEQ multiplex PCR reads, yielding one entry per CDR3 protein. Of tens of thousands of distinct CDR3 sequences listed, 93% were seen once; the top ten hold over 0.12%. The specimen sequenced was CD4+ T cells from PBMCs. These receptor sequences come from a human donor with Susac syndrome.

This clonotype was seen once. V and J are TRBV6-1 and TRBJ2-1, with D possibly being TRBD1 (6 bases). Trimming took 8 bases from V and 7 from J, leaving 9 bases between them. Germline CDR1 MNHNS, CDR2 SASEGT. This CDR3 contains 11 residues. The CDR3 DNA reads as TGTGCCAGCCAGGGGTTGAATGAGCAGTTCTTC. This codes for CASQGLNEQFF.

This rearrangement joins TRBV6-5 to TRBJ1-5; D not certain. Trimming took 8 bases from V and 5 from J, leaving 13 bases between them. The CDR3 is 13 residues long. CDR1 is MNHEY, CDR2 SVGAGI, per germline. As DNA, the CDR3 is TGTGCCAGCGGTCGGGAATCGGATCAGCCCCAGCATTTT. Protein: CASGRESDQPQHF.

The rearrangement uses TRBV20-1 and TRBJ2-1; 12 nucleotides line up with TRBD2. The CDR3 has 16 amino acids. The germline V gene encodes CDR1 DFQATT and CDR2 SNEGSKA (reference sequence). V lost 0 bases to trimming and J lost 7 bases; unmatched junction nucleotides: 7. The CDR3 DNA follows: TGCAGTGCTAGAGATTCTAGCGGGGGGGCCTTTAATGAGCAGTTCTTC. This translates into CSARDSSGGAFNEQFF.

V gene TRBV7-2 combines with J gene TRBJ1-4; 10 positions match TRBD1. CDR1 SGHTA and CDR2 FQGNSA come from the germline V gene. The CDR3 runs to 14 residues. The junction had 5 bases not matched to a gene; V was cut back by 5 bases and J by 8 bases. The CDR3 DNA sequence: TGTGCCAGCAGCGGGGGACAGGGGAAAGAAAAACTGTTTTTT. Encoded protein: CASSGGQGKEKLFF.

The chain carries TRBV20-1 and TRBJ1-2; 9 bases are shared with TRBD1. V shed 1 base and J 0 bases; nucleotides not matched to a gene: 0. The CDR3 is made up of 14 amino acids. Germline CDR1 and CDR2: DFQATT and SNEGSKA (reference sequence). The CDR3 DNA reads as TGCAGTGCTAGAGGGGACAGGGCTAACTATGGCTACACCTTC. Protein: CSARGDRANYGYTF.

This clonotype has only one observation. The V gene is TRBV4-2, the J gene TRBJ1-4; 9 nucleotides align to TRBD1. The CDR3 is made up of 20 amino acids. Germline CDR1 and CDR2: LGHNA and YNFKEQ. The trim removed 6 bases at V and 5 bases at J, leaving 22 bases unmatched. CDR3 nucleotide sequence: TGTGCCAGCAGTTTGATTACAGGGGGCGATCCTTACCGGTGGAATGAAAAACTGTTTTTT. Residues: CASSLITGGDPYRWNEKLFF.

The chain carries TRBV12-3 or TRBV12-4 and TRBJ2-3; TRBD2 aligns across 8 bases. J lost 0 bases, V lost 2 bases, and 4 bases had no gene match. This CDR3 is built from 16 residues. The CDR3 here is CASSLSGGGSTDTQYF. CDR3 coding DNA: TGTGCCAGCAGTTTAAGTGGCGGGGGGAGCACAGATACGCAGTATTTT.

The chain has TRBV20-1 and TRBJ1-5; 7 bases are a match to TRBD1. The CDR3 is 14 residues long. Germline CDR1 DFQATT, CDR2 SNEGSKA (reference sequence). With V trimmed by 3 bases and J by 4 bases, 6 bases remained unmatched. CDR3 sequence (DNA): TGCAGTGCTAGGAGAGGGACAGAGAATCAGCCCCAGCATTTT. Protein sequence: CSARRGTENQPQHF.